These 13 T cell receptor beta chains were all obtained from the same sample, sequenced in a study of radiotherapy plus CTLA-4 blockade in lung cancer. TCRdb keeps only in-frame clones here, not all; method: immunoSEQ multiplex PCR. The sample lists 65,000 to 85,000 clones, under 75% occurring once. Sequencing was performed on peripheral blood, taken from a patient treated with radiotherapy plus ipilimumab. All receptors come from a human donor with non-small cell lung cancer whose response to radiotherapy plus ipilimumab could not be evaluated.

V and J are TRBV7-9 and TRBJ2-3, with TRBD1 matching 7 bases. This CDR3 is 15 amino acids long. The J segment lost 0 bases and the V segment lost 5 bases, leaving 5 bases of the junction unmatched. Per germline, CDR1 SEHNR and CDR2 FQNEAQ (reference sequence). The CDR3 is CASSELGQSTDTQYF. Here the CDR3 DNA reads TGTGCCAGCAGCGAACTGGGACAGAGCACAGATACGCAGTATTTT.

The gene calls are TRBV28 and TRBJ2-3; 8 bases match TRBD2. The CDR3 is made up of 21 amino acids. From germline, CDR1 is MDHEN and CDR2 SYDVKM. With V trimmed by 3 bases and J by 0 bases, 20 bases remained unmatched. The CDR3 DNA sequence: TGTGCCAGCAGTTTCATATGGCCGTCAGCGGGGGAACCTCCTAGCACAGATACGCAGTATTTT. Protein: CASSFIWPSAGEPPSTDTQYF.

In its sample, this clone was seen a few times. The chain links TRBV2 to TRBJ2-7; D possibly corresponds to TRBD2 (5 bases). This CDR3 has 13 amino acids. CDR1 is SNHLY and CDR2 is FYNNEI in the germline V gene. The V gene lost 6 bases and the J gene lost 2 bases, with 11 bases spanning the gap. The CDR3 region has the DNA TGTGCCAGCAGCGACGGGGTGGCCTACGAGCAGTACTTC. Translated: CASSDGVAYEQYF.

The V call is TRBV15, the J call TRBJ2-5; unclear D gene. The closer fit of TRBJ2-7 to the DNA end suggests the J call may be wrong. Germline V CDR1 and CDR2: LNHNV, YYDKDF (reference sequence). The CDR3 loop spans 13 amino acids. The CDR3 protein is CATSRGLGYEQYF. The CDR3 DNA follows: TGTGCCACCAGCAGAGGCTTGGGCTACGAGCAGTACTTC.

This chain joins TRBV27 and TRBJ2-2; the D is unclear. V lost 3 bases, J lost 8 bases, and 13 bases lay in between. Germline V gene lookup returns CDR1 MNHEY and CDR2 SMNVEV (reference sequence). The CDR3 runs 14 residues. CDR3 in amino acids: CASSFASAVGELFF. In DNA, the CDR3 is TGTGCCAGCAGTTTTGCCTCGGCGGTAGGGGAGCTGTTTTTT.

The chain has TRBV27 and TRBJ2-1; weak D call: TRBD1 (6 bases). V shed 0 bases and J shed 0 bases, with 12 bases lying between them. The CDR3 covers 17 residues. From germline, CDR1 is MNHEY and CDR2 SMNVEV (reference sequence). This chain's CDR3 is CASSLSGGAPSYNEQFF. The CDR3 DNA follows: TGTGCCAGCAGTTTATCAGGGGGAGCCCCCTCCTACAATGAGCAGTTCTTC.

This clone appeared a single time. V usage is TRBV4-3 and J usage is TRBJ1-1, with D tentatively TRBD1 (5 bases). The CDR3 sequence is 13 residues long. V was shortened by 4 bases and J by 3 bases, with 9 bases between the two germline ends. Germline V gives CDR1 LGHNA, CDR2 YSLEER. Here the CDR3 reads CASSLSGYTEAFF. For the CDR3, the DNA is TGCGCCAGCAGCCTATCAGGGTACACTGAAGCTTTCTTT.

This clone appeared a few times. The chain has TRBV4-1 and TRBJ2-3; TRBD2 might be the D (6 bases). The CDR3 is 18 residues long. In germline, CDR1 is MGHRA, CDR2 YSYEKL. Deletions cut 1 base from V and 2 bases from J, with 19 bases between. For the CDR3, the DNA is TGCGCCAGCAGCCAAGGCGGGAAGAAACTAGCTAACACAGATACGCAGTATTTT. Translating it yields CASSQGGKKLANTDTQYF.

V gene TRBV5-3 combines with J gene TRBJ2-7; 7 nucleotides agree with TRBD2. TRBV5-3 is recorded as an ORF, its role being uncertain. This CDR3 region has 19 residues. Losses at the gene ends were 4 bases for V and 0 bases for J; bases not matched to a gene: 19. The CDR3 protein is CARSVAGTDSGTHSYEQYF. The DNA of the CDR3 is TGTGCCAGAAGCGTAGCCGGGACCGACAGCGGGACGCACTCCTACGAGCAGTACTTC.

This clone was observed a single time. CDR3 in DNA: TGTGCCAGCAGCTACGACACCTTCGGAAGGCAGTACTTC. Protein: CASSYDTFGRQYF. The chain is built from TRBV5-6 and TRBJ2-7; D call uncertain. The ends were cut back, 3 bases at V and 9 bases at J, with 16 bases in the middle. The CDR3 is 13 residues long. Germline assignment: CDR1 SGHDT and CDR2 YYEEEE.

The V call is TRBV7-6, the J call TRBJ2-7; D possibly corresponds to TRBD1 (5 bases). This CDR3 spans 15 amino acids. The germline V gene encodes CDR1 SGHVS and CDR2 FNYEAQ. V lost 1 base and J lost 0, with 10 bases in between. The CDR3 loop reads CASSLDPDSSYEQYF. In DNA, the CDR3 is TGTGCCAGCAGCTTAGACCCCGACAGCTCCTACGAGCAGTACTTC.

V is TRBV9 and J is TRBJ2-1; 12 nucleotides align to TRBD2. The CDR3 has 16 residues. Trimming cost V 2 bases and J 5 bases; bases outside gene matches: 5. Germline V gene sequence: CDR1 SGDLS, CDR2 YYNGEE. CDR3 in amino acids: CASSVASGGAHNEQFF. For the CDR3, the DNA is TGTGCCAGCAGCGTCGCTAGCGGGGGGGCCCACAATGAGCAGTTCTTC.

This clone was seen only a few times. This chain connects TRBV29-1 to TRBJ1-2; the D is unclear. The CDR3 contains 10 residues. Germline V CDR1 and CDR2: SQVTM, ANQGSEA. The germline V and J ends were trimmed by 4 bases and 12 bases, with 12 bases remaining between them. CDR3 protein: CSVVERKHTF. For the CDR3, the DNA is TGCAGCGTTGTCGAGAGAAAGCACACCTTC.